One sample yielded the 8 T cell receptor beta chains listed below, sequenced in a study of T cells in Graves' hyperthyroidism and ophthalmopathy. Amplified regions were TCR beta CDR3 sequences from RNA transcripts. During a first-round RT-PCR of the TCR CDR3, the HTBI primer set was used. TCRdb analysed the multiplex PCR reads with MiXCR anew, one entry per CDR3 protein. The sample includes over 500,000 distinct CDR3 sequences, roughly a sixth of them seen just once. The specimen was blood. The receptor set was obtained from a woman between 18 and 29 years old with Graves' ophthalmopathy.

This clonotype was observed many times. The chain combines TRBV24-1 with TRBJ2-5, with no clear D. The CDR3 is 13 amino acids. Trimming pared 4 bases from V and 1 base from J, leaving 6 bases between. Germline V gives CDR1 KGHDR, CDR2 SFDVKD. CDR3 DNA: TGTGCCACCAGTGACCGGATCCAAGAGACCCAGTACTTC. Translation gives CATSDRIQETQYF.

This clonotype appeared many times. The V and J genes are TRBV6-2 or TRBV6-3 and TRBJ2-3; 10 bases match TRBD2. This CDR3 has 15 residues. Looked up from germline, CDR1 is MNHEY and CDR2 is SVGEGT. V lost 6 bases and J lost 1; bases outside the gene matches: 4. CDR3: CASRKGTSGTDTQYF. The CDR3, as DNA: TGTGCCAGCAGAAAAGGGACTAGCGGCACAGATACGCAGTATTTT.

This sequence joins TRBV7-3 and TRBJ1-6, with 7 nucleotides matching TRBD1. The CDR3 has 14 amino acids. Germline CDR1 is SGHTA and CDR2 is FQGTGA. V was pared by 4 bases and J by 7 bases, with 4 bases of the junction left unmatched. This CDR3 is CASSSGQANSPLHF. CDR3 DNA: TGTGCCAGCAGCTCTGGACAGGCCAATTCACCCCTCCACTTT. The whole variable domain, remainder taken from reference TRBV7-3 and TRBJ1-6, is GAGVSQTPSNKVTEKGKYVELRCDPISGHTALYWYRQSLGQGPEFLIYFQGTGAADDSGLPNDRFFAVRPEGSVSTLKIQRTERGDSAVYLCASSSGQANSPLHFGNGTRLTVT.

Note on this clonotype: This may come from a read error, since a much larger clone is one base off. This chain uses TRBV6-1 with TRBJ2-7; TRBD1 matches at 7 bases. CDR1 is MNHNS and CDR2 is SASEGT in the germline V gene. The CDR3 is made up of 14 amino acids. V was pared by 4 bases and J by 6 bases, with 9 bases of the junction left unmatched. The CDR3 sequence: CASSGGGETCEQYF. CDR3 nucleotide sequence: TGTGCCAGCAGTGGAGGGGGCGAGACCTGCGAGCAGTACTTC.

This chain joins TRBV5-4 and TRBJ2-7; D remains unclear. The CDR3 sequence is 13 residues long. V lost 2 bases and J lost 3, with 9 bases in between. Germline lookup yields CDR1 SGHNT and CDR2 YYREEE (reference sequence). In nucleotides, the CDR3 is TGTGCCAGCAGCTTCGACACAAACTACGAGCAGTACTTC. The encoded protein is CASSFDTNYEQYF.

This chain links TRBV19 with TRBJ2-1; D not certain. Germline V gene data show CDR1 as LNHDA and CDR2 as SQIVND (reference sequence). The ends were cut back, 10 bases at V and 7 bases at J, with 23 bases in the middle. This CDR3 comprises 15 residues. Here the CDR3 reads CATSREAALLNEQFF. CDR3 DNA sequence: TGTGCCACCAGCCGTGAGGCGGCCCTTTTAAATGAGCAGTTCTTC.

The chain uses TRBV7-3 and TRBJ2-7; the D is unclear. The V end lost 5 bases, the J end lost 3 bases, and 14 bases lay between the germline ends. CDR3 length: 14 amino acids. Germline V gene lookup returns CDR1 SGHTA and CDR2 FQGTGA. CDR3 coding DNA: TGTGCCAGCAGCCCGTCTGGTGGAAACTACGAGCAGTACTTC. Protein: CASSPSGGNYEQYF.

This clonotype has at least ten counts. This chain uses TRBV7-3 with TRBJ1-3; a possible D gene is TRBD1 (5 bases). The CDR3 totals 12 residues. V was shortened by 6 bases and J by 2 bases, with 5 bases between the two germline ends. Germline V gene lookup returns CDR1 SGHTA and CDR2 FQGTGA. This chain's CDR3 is CASRGPGNTIYF. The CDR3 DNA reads TGTGCCAGCAGGGGGCCTGGAAACACCATATATTTT.